The rows below give T cell receptor beta chains drawn from one sample of a study of identifying expanded T cells in peripheral blood. Some clones are missing from TCRdb's copy, which holds only in-frame ones; the method was immunoSEQ multiplex PCR. The sample lists 75,000 to 90,000 clones, roughly 90% occurring once. The material sequenced was blood. The receptors come from a person aged 18 to 75 in good health. Each CDR3 is given with its conserved first and last residue. D genes are given only for firm matches. Rows give clone size only sometimes, using once, few, many, or a class for an expanded clone.

- | TRBJ2-1 | 15 | TRBV5-1 | TRBD2 | TGCGCCAGCAGCTTGGCCCCGGGGGGGAACAATGAGCAGTTCTTC | CASSLAPGGNNEQFF
- | TRBJ1-4 | 15 | TRBV18 | - | TGTGCCAGCTCACCACCGGAAAGGGGGAATGAAAAACTGTTTTTT | CASSPPERGNEKLFF
- | TRBJ1-2 | 14 | TRBV30 | - | TGTGCCTGGAGTGTACAGGCGGGGTTGCATGGCTACACCTTC | CAWSVQAGLHGYTF
few | TRBJ1-5 | 14 | TRBV19 | TRBD1 | TGTGCCAGTACCCCGGGACAGGCTGATCAGCCCCAGCATTTT | CASTPGQADQPQHF
- | TRBJ1-1 | 13 | TRBV27 | - | TGTGCCAGCAGTTTAAATGGGGGAACTGAAGCTTTCTTT | CASSLNGGTEAFF
once | TRBJ2-5 | 16 | TRBV9 | - | TGTGCCAGCAGCGTAGGGGGCAGGGGCACTCAAGAGACCCAGTACTTC | CASSVGGRGTQETQYF
- | TRBJ2-3 | 14 | TRBV27 | - | TGTGCCAGCAGTTTCTCTTCAAACACAGATACGCAGTATTTT | CASSFSSNTDTQYF
- | TRBJ2-5 | 14 | TRBV27 | - | TGTGCCAGCAGTCCCCGACAGACCCAAGAGACCCAGTACTTC | CASSPRQTQETQYF
- | TRBJ2-2 | 20 | TRBV2 | - | TGTGCCAGCAGTGATCCGAGGACCGTCGATTACAAAACAAACACCGGGGAGCTGTTTTTT | CASSDPRTVDYKTNTGELFF
- | TRBJ1-1 | 13 | TRBV7-2 | - | TGTGCCAGCAGTTCCCAGGGGCGGACTGAAGCTTTCTTT | CASSSQGRTEAFF
- | TRBJ1-1 | 14 | TRBV29-1 | - | TGCAGCGTTTCGCAGGGTATGAGTAACACTGAAGCTTTCTTT | CSVSQGMSNTEAFF
- | TRBJ2-1 | 14 | TRBV2 | TRBD2 | TGTGCCGGACAAACTAGCGGGACCTACAATGAGCAGTTCTTC | CAGQTSGTYNEQFF